This is a list of T cell receptor beta chains from one sample in a study of blood T cell repertoires in COVID-19. Produced via immunoSEQ multiplex PCR; TCRdb's table is partial and in-frame only. The sample has 120,000 or so clones, roughly 83% seen once; the top ten hold 16%. Sequencing used peripheral blood. These receptors were taken from a woman aged 45-65 years with acute or convalescent COVID-19. Both conserved end residues are part of each CDR3. D genes are given only for firm matches. Rows give clone size only sometimes, using once, few, many, or a class for an expanded clone.

clone_size j_call v_call d_call cdr3_aa cdr3_nt
- TRBJ2-7 TRBV6-6 - CASSRTGGESYEQYF TGTGCCAGCAGCAGAACAGGGGGGGAGTCCTACGAGCAGTACTTC
- TRBJ2-7 TRBV5-1 TRBD1 CASSLGQGAYEQYF TGCGCCAGCAGCTTGGGACAGGGGGCTTACGAGCAGTACTTC
- TRBJ2-2 TRBV18 - CASSSDSNTGELFF TGTGCCAGCTCATCGGACAGTAACACCGGGGAGCTGTTTTTT
- TRBJ2-3 TRBV11-2 - CASSPNLGQARDTQYF TGTGCCAGCAGCCCAAATTTGGGCCAGGCGAGAGATACGCAGTATTTT
- TRBJ1-5 TRBV21-1 - CASSSDRLQPQHF TGTGCCAGCAGCTCCGACAGGCTTCAGCCCCAGCATTTT
once TRBJ1-2 TRBV11-2 TRBD1 CASRISTGGYGYTF TGTGCCAGCAGAATCTCGACAGGGGGCTATGGCTACACCTTC
- TRBJ2-1 TRBV6-2/TRBV6-3 TRBD1 CASSYDVGQGEDEQFF TGTGCCAGCAGTTACGACGTGGGACAGGGGGAAGATGAGCAGTTCTTC
- TRBJ1-3 TRBV5-1 - CASSGGTAGNTIYF TGCGCCAGCAGCGGGGGGACGGCTGGAAACACCATATATTTT
- TRBJ1-2 TRBV3-1/TRBV3-2 TRBD1 CASSPKVDRGGGYTF TGTGCCAGCAGCCCAAAAGTCGACAGGGGAGGTGGCTACACCTTC
few TRBJ1-6 TRBV19 - CASSPNLQERSPLHF TGTGCCAGTAGTCCTAACCTGCAGGAACGGTCACCCCTCCACTTT
- TRBJ1-3 TRBV14 - CASSISGNTIYF TGTGCCAGCAGTATCTCTGGAAACACCATATATTTT
- TRBJ2-2 TRBV29-1 - CSAKTGTNTGELFF TGCAGCGCTAAAACAGGAACGAACACCGGGGAGCTGTTTTTT
- TRBJ1-2 TRBV5-1 TRBD1 CASSLAPQGVDYGYTF TGCGCCAGCAGCTTGGCCCCACAGGGGGTGGACTATGGCTACACCTTC
few TRBJ1-1 TRBV6-2/TRBV6-3 TRBD1 CASSADRVVTEAFF TGTGCCAGCAGTGCGGACAGGGTGGTCACTGAAGCTTTCTTT
- TRBJ1-2 TRBV3-1/TRBV3-2 - CASSLQGVYGYTF TGTGCCAGCAGCCTACAGGGCGTCTATGGCTACACCTTC
- TRBJ2-2 TRBV6-5 - CASRSYTGELFF TGTGCCAGCAGATCGTACACCGGGGAGCTGTTTTTT
- TRBJ2-3 TRBV4-2 - CASSRQLGQGDTQYF TGTGCCAGCAGCCGCCAACTGGGGCAGGGAGATACGCAGTATTTT
- TRBJ1-4 TRBV7-8 - CASSLTSPSGDEKLFF TGTGCCAGCAGCTTAACTAGCCCGTCGGGGGATGAAAAACTGTTTTTT
- TRBJ2-7 TRBV9 TRBD1 CASSPRTGDEQYF TGTGCCAGCAGCCCACGGACAGGGGACGAGCAGTACTTC
- TRBJ2-3 TRBV5-4 - CASSFGGTASTDTQYF TGTGCCAGCAGCTTTGGGGGGACAGCGAGCACAGATACGCAGTATTTT
- TRBJ1-6 TRBV6-5 - CASRTGLINSPLHF TGTGCCAGCAGGACGGGACTGATTAATTCACCCCTCCACTTT
- TRBJ2-1 TRBV6-1 - CASSEVLVNNEQFF TGTGCCAGCAGTGAAGTACTAGTTAACAATGAGCAGTTCTTC
once TRBJ1-2 TRBV19 - CASEKTQYYGYTF TGTGCCAGCGAAAAGACACAATACTATGGCTACACCTTC
- TRBJ1-1 TRBV6-6 - CASRPGGRTEAFF TGTGCCAGCAGACCGGGGGGGAGGACTGAAGCTTTCTTT
- TRBJ1-2 TRBV5-1 TRBD1 CASSLDGTAYGYTF TGCGCCAGCAGCTTGGATGGGACAGCCTATGGCTACACCTTC
- TRBJ1-5 TRBV19 - CASSIGGGRGNSNQPQHF TGTGCCAGTAGTATCGGAGGTGGGCGAGGGAATAGCAATCAGCCCCAGCATTTT
- TRBJ2-6 TRBV5-1 - CASSPQGTGANVLTF TGCGCCAGCAGCCCCCAGGGAACTGGGGCCAACGTCCTGACTTTC
- TRBJ2-1 TRBV2 TRBD2 CASSDKRGDYEQFF TGTGCCAGCAGTGACAAGCGGGGGGATTATGAGCAGTTCTTC
- TRBJ1-2 TRBV5-1 TRBD1 CASSLAGQLYGYTF TGCGCCAGCAGCTTGGCGGGACAGCTATATGGCTACACCTTC
- TRBJ2-5 TRBV14 TRBD2 CASSTGTSYETQYF TGTGCCAGCAGCACCGGGACTAGCTATGAGACCCAGTACTTC
- TRBJ1-4 TRBV7-9 - CASTHLDGGEKLFF TGTGCCAGCACCCACCTCGACGGGGGTGAAAAACTGTTTTTT
- TRBJ1-1 TRBV27 TRBD1 CASSFRTGTEAFF TGTGCCAGCAGTTTCCGGACAGGCACTGAAGCTTTCTTT
- TRBJ1-1 TRBV9 - CASSGWGGPMNTEAFF TGTGCCAGCAGCGGGTGGGGGGGTCCTATGAACACTGAAGCTTTCTTT
few TRBJ2-7 TRBV18 TRBD1 CASSPVDRGFYEQYF TGTGCCAGCTCACCCGTCGACAGGGGTTTCTACGAGCAGTACTTC
- TRBJ1-3 TRBV2 TRBD1 CASSEGAETGGNTIYF TGTGCCAGCAGCGAGGGAGCGGAGACAGGGGGAAACACCATATATTTT
- TRBJ1-1 TRBV9 - CASSVEGQRTFF TGTGCCAGCAGCGTAGAAGGACAAAGAACTTTCTTT
once TRBJ2-1 TRBV2 TRBD2 CASSGRLAGEEQFF TGTGCCAGCAGTGGCCGACTAGCGGGGGAGGAGCAGTTCTTC
- TRBJ1-2 TRBV6-6 TRBD1 CASSYGQGATEPGYTF TGTGCCAGCAGTTACGGACAGGGGGCGACCGAACCGGGCTACACCTTC
- TRBJ1-3 TRBV18 TRBD1 CASSPYRGQVANTIYF TGTGCCAGCTCACCATACAGAGGACAGGTGGCAAACACCATATATTTT
- TRBJ2-6 TRBV6-1 - CASSEYVSETFSGANVLTF TGTGCCAGCAGTGAATATGTCAGTGAGACTTTCTCTGGGGCCAACGTCCTGACTTTC
- TRBJ1-4 TRBV6-4 TRBD1 CASSDSGTGTEKLFF TGTGCCAGCAGTGACTCCGGGACAGGGACTGAAAAACTGTTTTTT
few TRBJ2-4 TRBV4-2 - CASSQAVAKNIQYF TGTGCCAGCAGCCAAGCTGTAGCCAAAAACATTCAGTACTTC
- TRBJ1-6 TRBV28 - CASRPRDTLNSPLHF TGTGCCAGCAGGCCCCGGGACACCCTTAATTCACCCCTCCACTTT
- TRBJ2-2 TRBV19 TRBD2 CASSIDLSGVRNTGELFF TGTGCCAGTAGTATAGATTTGAGCGGGGTTAGAAACACCGGGGAGCTGTTTTTT
- TRBJ1-2 TRBV2 TRBD1 CASRGNSGGYGYTF TGTGCCAGCAGGGGGAATTCAGGGGGTTATGGCTACACCTTC
- TRBJ2-3 TRBV4-1 TRBD1 CASSHLDRDQSTDTQYF TGCGCCAGCAGCCATTTGGACAGGGACCAGAGCACAGATACGCAGTATTTT